These 6 T cell receptor beta chains were sequenced from one sample in a study of neoadjuvant nivolumab and ipilimumab in lung cancer. TCRdb's table, derived via immunoSEQ multiplex PCR, lists solely in-frame clones and lacks some. Seen here are 26,000 or so clones, roughly 80% observed once, and the top ten hold roughly 6.1%. The sample consisted of peripheral blood, taken before neoadjuvant nivolumab, alone or with ipilimumab. The receptor source for this set is an adult with non-small cell lung cancer.

The CDR3 is CASSPTGGGYEQYF. The DNA for the CDR3 is TGTGCCAGCAGCCCAACAGGGGGCGGCTACGAGCAGTACTTC. V gene TRBV7-2 combines with J gene TRBJ2-7, with 9 nucleotides matching TRBD1. This CDR3 spans 14 amino acids. Trimming took 5 bases from V and 3 from J; bases not matched to a gene: 5. Germline V gives CDR1 SGHTA, CDR2 FQGNSA.

This clone was observed once. The J gene is TRBJ1-6, the V gene TRBV18; tentatively, D is TRBD1 (6 bases). The CDR3 is 17 residues long. Trimming removed 5 bases at V and 6 bases at J, with 20 bases between. The germline V gene encodes CDR1 KGHSH and CDR2 LQKENI. The CDR3 region is CASSGTGGGAINSPLHF. The DNA for the CDR3 is TGTGCCAGCTCAGGAACCGGGGGGGGCGCGATTAATTCACCCCTCCACTTT.

The chain uses TRBV29-1 and TRBJ2-2, with 8 bases lining up with TRBD2. Per germline, CDR1 SQVTM and CDR2 ANQGSEA. V trimming: 7 bases; J trimming: 4 bases; junction bases outside the gene matches: 11. The CDR3 contains 15 residues. The CDR3 DNA is TGCAGCGCCCGGGAGGGAGGGGTGAGCACCGGGGAGCTGTTTTTT. Residues: CSAREGGVSTGELFF.

The V and J genes are TRBV7-2 and TRBJ2-3; D uncertain. The CDR3 extends over 14 amino acids. The germline V gene encodes CDR1 SGHTA and CDR2 FQGNSA. The V and J ends lost 3 bases and 2 bases respectively, with 9 bases between them. CDR3 loop: CASSFTDTTDTQYF. CDR3 nucleotide sequence: TGTGCCAGCAGCTTTACCGACACCACAGATACGCAGTATTTT.

The chain links TRBV5-1 to TRBJ2-1, with 7 bases identical to TRBD2. Germline CDR1 is SGHRS and CDR2 is YFSETQ. The junction had 7 bases not matched to a gene; V was cut back by 0 bases and J by 4 bases. The CDR3 has 16 residues. CDR3 region: CASSLALGGNYNEQFF. As DNA, the CDR3 is TGCGCCAGCAGCTTGGCCTTGGGGGGGAATTACAATGAGCAGTTCTTC.

The chain has TRBV2 and TRBJ1-5; D is undetermined. The germline V gene encodes CDR1 SNHLY and CDR2 FYNNEI. The CDR3 is 14 residues long. Deletions cut 6 bases from V and 2 bases from J, with 11 bases between. CDR3 sequence (DNA): TGTGCCAGCAGCCAGTCGGGTGGCAATCAGCCCCAGCATTTT. It codes for CASSQSGGNQPQHF.